These T cell receptor beta chains were read from a single sample in a study of human T cells and chemical hapten exposure. TCRdb re-derived calls from the reads in MiXCR, one entry per CDR3 protein. This repertoire shows about 120,000 distinct CDR3 sequences, around 8.5% found once; its top ten account for 1.1% to 1.5%. Input material: whole blood. The receptor set was obtained from a human donor in good health. Some clones in this sample may be carry-over from other donors' samples. CDR3s include the opening cysteine and the closing phenylalanine or tryptophan. Fields, in order: D gene, J gene, clone size, V gene, CDR3 DNA, CDR3 protein. The D gene is left open where the match is weak. Clone size is not always given. Where it is, it says once, few, many or a class for expanded clones.

d_call: .
j_call: TRBJ2-3
clone_size: many
v_call: TRBV12-3/TRBV12-4
cdr3_nt: TGTGCCAGCAGGGAGGGGTCAGATACGCAGTATTTT
cdr3_aa: CASREGSDTQYF

d_call: .
j_call: TRBJ2-3
clone_size: few
v_call: TRBV4-1
cdr3_nt: TGCGCCAGCAGCCAAGATCGCTACTTCACAGATACGCAGTATTTT
cdr3_aa: CASSQDRYFTDTQYF

d_call: TRBD1
j_call: TRBJ2-5
clone_size: few
v_call: TRBV20-1
cdr3_nt: TGCAGTGCTAGAGATCCTTCAGGGGGAAAGACGGGTTTTGCAGAGACCCAGTACTTC
cdr3_aa: CSARDPSGGKTGFAETQYF

d_call: .
j_call: TRBJ1-5
clone_size: .
v_call: TRBV4-2
cdr3_nt: TGTGCCAGCAGCCAAGAGGGCGGGGCTGGCAATCAGCCCCAGCATTTT
cdr3_aa: CASSQEGGAGNQPQHF

d_call: TRBD1
j_call: TRBJ1-1
clone_size: many
v_call: TRBV29-1
cdr3_nt: TGCAGCGTGGACAGGGGGCTGAACACTGAAGCTTTCTTT
cdr3_aa: CSVDRGLNTEAFF

d_call: TRBD1
j_call: TRBJ1-1
clone_size: .
v_call: TRBV9
cdr3_nt: TGTGCCAGCAGCGTACCTTGGGACAGGGAGGACACTGAAGCTTTCTTT
cdr3_aa: CASSVPWDREDTEAFF

d_call: .
j_call: TRBJ2-5
clone_size: few
v_call: TRBV19
cdr3_nt: TGTGCCAGTAGTATAGGGGGGGGCGACTGGGAGACCCAGTACTTC
cdr3_aa: CASSIGGGDWETQYF

d_call: TRBD1
j_call: TRBJ1-1
clone_size: many
v_call: TRBV29-1
cdr3_nt: TGCAGCGTCCTCCCCCGACAGGGGTTGAACACTGAAGCTTTCTTT
cdr3_aa: CSVLPRQGLNTEAFF

d_call: TRBD1
j_call: TRBJ2-5
clone_size: few
v_call: TRBV12-3/TRBV12-4
cdr3_nt: TGTGCCAGCAGCCGGGGACAGGACGAGGAGACCCAGTACTTC
cdr3_aa: CASSRGQDEETQYF

d_call: TRBD1
j_call: TRBJ1-1
clone_size: many
v_call: TRBV6-1
cdr3_nt: TGTGCCAGCAGTGCCCGGACAGGGGGGAACACTGAAGCTTTCTTT
cdr3_aa: CASSARTGGNTEAFF

d_call: .
j_call: TRBJ1-5
clone_size: many
v_call: TRBV7-9
cdr3_nt: TGTGCCAGCAGCTTAGGCCAGGGCTATCAGCCCCAGCATTTT
cdr3_aa: CASSLGQGYQPQHF

d_call: .
j_call: TRBJ1-1
clone_size: many
v_call: TRBV5-1
cdr3_nt: TGCGCCAGCAGCGTGGACAAAGCTTCTGAAGCTTTCTTT
cdr3_aa: CASSVDKASEAFF

d_call: .
j_call: TRBJ2-1
clone_size: few
v_call: TRBV7-3
cdr3_nt: TGTGCCAGCAGCTTAATAACAGGAGACAATGAGCAGTTCTTC
cdr3_aa: CASSLITGDNEQFF

d_call: TRBD1
j_call: TRBJ2-5
clone_size: .
v_call: TRBV7-9
cdr3_nt: TGTGCCAGCAGCCGTACAGGGGACCTTACTCAAGAGACCCAGTACTTC
cdr3_aa: CASSRTGDLTQETQYF

d_call: .
j_call: TRBJ2-7
clone_size: .
v_call: TRBV12-3/TRBV12-4
cdr3_nt: TGTGCCAGCAGTTCCGGCACCAACTACGAGCAGTACTTC
cdr3_aa: CASSSGTNYEQYF

d_call: .
j_call: TRBJ1-1
clone_size: .
v_call: TRBV12-3/TRBV12-4
cdr3_nt: TGTGCCAGCAGTTTAGTTCCAGGGGAAGAGACAGCTTTCTTT
cdr3_aa: CASSLVPGEETAFF

d_call: TRBD1
j_call: TRBJ1-2
clone_size: few
v_call: TRBV10-3
cdr3_nt: TGTGCCATCAGAAAGGGACAGGGGGCCAGAGAGCTCTACTATGGCTACACCTTC
cdr3_aa: CAIRKGQGARELYYGYTF

d_call: TRBD1
j_call: TRBJ2-5
clone_size: .
v_call: TRBV3-1
cdr3_nt: TGTGCCAGCAGCCAACGGGACAGGCAAGAGACCCAGTACTTC
cdr3_aa: CASSQRDRQETQYF

d_call: .
j_call: TRBJ2-1
clone_size: .
v_call: TRBV10-3
cdr3_nt: TGTGCCATCAGTAGGGACCGGCCAAATGAGCAGTTCTTC
cdr3_aa: CAISRDRPNEQFF

d_call: TRBD1
j_call: TRBJ2-5
clone_size: .
v_call: TRBV20-1
cdr3_nt: TGCAGTGCTAGGAAGGGACAGGGGGCAGAGACCCAGTACTTC
cdr3_aa: CSARKGQGAETQYF

d_call: TRBD2
j_call: TRBJ2-3
clone_size: few
v_call: TRBV11-2
cdr3_nt: TGTGCCAGCAGCTCCCTGCGGGAGAGGGCAGATACGCAGTATTTT
cdr3_aa: CASSSLRERADTQYF

d_call: TRBD1
j_call: TRBJ2-7
clone_size: .
v_call: TRBV19
cdr3_nt: TGTGCCACCCGGACAGGCAGAAACTCTTACGAGCAGTACTTC
cdr3_aa: CATRTGRNSYEQYF

d_call: .
j_call: TRBJ2-5
clone_size: .
v_call: TRBV11-1
cdr3_nt: TGTGCCAGCAGCTCACAACCCCTAGGCGGAGCCCAAGAGACCCAGTACTTC
cdr3_aa: CASSSQPLGGAQETQYF

d_call: .
j_call: TRBJ2-3
clone_size: .
v_call: TRBV19
cdr3_nt: TGTGCCAGTAGTATTGTGGCGCCCCATCCAGATACGCAGTATTTT
cdr3_aa: CASSIVAPHPDTQYF

d_call: .
j_call: TRBJ1-6
clone_size: many
v_call: TRBV20-1
cdr3_nt: TGCAGTGCTACCGGGATCGACAATTCACCCCTCCACTTT
cdr3_aa: CSATGIDNSPLHF

d_call: .
j_call: TRBJ1-5
clone_size: .
v_call: TRBV3-1
cdr3_nt: TGTGCCAGCAGCCAAGGGGCCCATCAGCCCCAGCATTTT
cdr3_aa: CASSQGAHQPQHF

d_call: .
j_call: TRBJ1-1
clone_size: many
v_call: TRBV4-2
cdr3_nt: TGTGCCAGCAGCCAAGATCAACAGTTCTCTGAAGCTTTCTTT
cdr3_aa: CASSQDQQFSEAFF

d_call: .
j_call: TRBJ2-7
clone_size: few
v_call: TRBV7-9
cdr3_nt: TGTGCCAGCAGCTTTTACGGGCAATTCGGATACGAGCAGTACTTC
cdr3_aa: CASSFYGQFGYEQYF

d_call: .
j_call: TRBJ2-1
clone_size: .
v_call: TRBV29-1
cdr3_nt: TGCAGCGTTGACGGCCAGACGATCTCCTACAATGAGCAGTTCTTC
cdr3_aa: CSVDGQTISYNEQFF

d_call: TRBD1
j_call: TRBJ1-5
clone_size: many
v_call: TRBV6-2/TRBV6-3
cdr3_nt: TGTGCCAGCTGTAAAGACAGGGTTGGGTATCAGCCCCAGCATTTT
cdr3_aa: CASCKDRVGYQPQHF

d_call: .
j_call: TRBJ2-1
clone_size: few
v_call: TRBV7-2
cdr3_nt: TGTGCCAGCAGCTTACACGTGGGGGGGCCCGCCTACAATGAGCAGTTCTTC
cdr3_aa: CASSLHVGGPAYNEQFF

d_call: .
j_call: TRBJ2-7
clone_size: few
v_call: TRBV29-1
cdr3_nt: TGCAGCGTTGAAAAGGGCACCTACGAGCAGTACTTC
cdr3_aa: CSVEKGTYEQYF

d_call: .
j_call: TRBJ1-2
clone_size: .
v_call: TRBV4-3
cdr3_nt: TGCGCCAGCAGCCAACAATCCGGTGGCTACACCTTC
cdr3_aa: CASSQQSGGYTF

d_call: .
j_call: TRBJ2-1
clone_size: .
v_call: TRBV12-5
cdr3_nt: TGTGCTAGTGGAGAAGGGGGGGGTCCCTACAATGAGCAGTTCTTC
cdr3_aa: CASGEGGGPYNEQFF

d_call: .
j_call: TRBJ1-2
clone_size: .
v_call: TRBV13
cdr3_nt: TGTGCCAGCAGCTTCCTGGCCACCGCTAACTATGGCTACACCTTC
cdr3_aa: CASSFLATANYGYTF

d_call: TRBD1
j_call: TRBJ1-1
clone_size: .
v_call: TRBV6-4
cdr3_nt: TGTGCCAGCAGTGACGGGACAGGGGTTGAAGCTTTCTTT
cdr3_aa: CASSDGTGVEAFF

d_call: TRBD2
j_call: TRBJ2-7
clone_size: few
v_call: TRBV27
cdr3_nt: TGTGCCAGCAGTTTATCGACTAGCGGGAGTGGTGAGCAGTACTTC
cdr3_aa: CASSLSTSGSGEQYF

d_call: TRBD2
j_call: TRBJ2-2
clone_size: few
v_call: TRBV4-2
cdr3_nt: TGTGCCAGCAGCCAAGATCACGGGGGGGCCGCCACCGGGGAGCTGTTTTTT
cdr3_aa: CASSQDHGGAATGELFF

d_call: .
j_call: TRBJ1-3
clone_size: few
v_call: TRBV5-6
cdr3_nt: TGTGCCAGCAGCTTGGTGCGACGAAACACCATATATTTT
cdr3_aa: CASSLVRRNTIYF

d_call: .
j_call: TRBJ2-1
clone_size: few
v_call: TRBV18
cdr3_nt: TGTGCCAGCTCGCCGGGCCAGGTCACCTACAATGAGCAGTTCTTC
cdr3_aa: CASSPGQVTYNEQFF

d_call: .
j_call: TRBJ1-3
clone_size: many
v_call: TRBV7-9
cdr3_nt: TGTGCCAGCAGCCCAAACAGGGCAACTTCCTCTGGAAACACCATATATTTT
cdr3_aa: CASSPNRATSSGNTIYF